The entry below gives a single T cell receptor (beta chain) sequence along with its context. This CDR3 comprises 17 residues. Germline V gene lookup returns CDR1 SGHAT and CDR2 FQNNGV. V dropped 4 bases and J dropped 6 bases, with 22 bases sitting between them. Tregs were sorted as CD4+CD25+CD127-/low cells. Full-length variable regions came from constant-region reverse primers plus semi-nested Nested Universal Primer A PCR. TCRdb itself ran the 5' RACE reads through MiXCR, one entry per CDR3 protein. The sample records about 57,000 distinct CDR3 sequences, approximately 27% being singletons. The sequence was collected from a female donor with breast cancer. V gene TRBV11-2 combines with J gene TRBJ2-1, with D perhaps TRBD1 (5 bases). Sample: tumor-infiltrating Tregs sorted from the breast tumor. As DNA, the CDR3 is TGTGCCAGCAGCTCCCTCTTGACAGCAGGGCTTCGCAATGAGCAGTTCTTC. Amino acid sequence: CASSSLLTAGLRNEQFF.